Shown below are 5 T cell receptor beta chains from a single sample sequenced in a study of CD8+CD57+ T cells in acquired aplastic anemia. Before being chosen for sequencing, patients had shown CD8+CD57+ cell expansion by flow cytometry. The template used for profiling TCR beta VDJ and CDR3 was genomic DNA. TCRdb reanalysed the reads using MiXCR and keeps one entry per CDR3 protein. The repertoire includes 190,000 or so distinct CDR3 sequences, less than 60% of them detected once, and about 1.7% sits in the top ten. Sequencing was done on a sample of sorted CD4+, CD8+, or CD8+CD57+ T cells (not recorded which) from PBMCs. The receptors stem from a human donor with aplastic anemia.

This rearrangement joins TRBV25-1 to TRBJ1-4, with 10 bases lining up with TRBD1. This CDR3 region has 14 residues. V shed 6 bases, J shed 7 bases, and the junction held 5 bases outside the gene matches. Germline values: CDR1 MGHDK, CDR2 SYGVNS. The CDR3 region has the DNA TGTGCCAGCAGAATCGGGACAGGGGCTGAAAAACTGTTTTTT. Protein: CASRIGTGAEKLFF.

This clonotype appeared a few times. This rearrangement joins TRBV10-3 to TRBJ1-5, with D possibly TRBD1 on 5 matching bases. V was pared by 8 bases and J by 4 bases, with 12 bases between. CDR1 is ENHRY and CDR2 is SYGVKD in the germline V gene. The length of the CDR3 is 13 residues. CDR3 DNA: TGTGCCATCGGTTGGGGGGATAATCAGCCCCAGCATTTT. Translated, it gives CAIGWGDNQPQHF.

This clonotype was seen ten or more times. The chain has TRBV7-3 and TRBJ2-2; D is possibly TRBD1 (6 bases). The CDR3 runs 13 residues. The V end lost 6 bases, the J end lost 6 bases, and 11 bases lay between the germline ends. CDR1 SGHTA and CDR2 FQGTGA come from the germline V gene. This CDR3 is CASRATGPGELFF. The DNA of the CDR3 is TGTGCCAGCAGGGCTACAGGGCCCGGGGAGCTGTTTTTT. Variable domain in full (rest from reference TRBV7-3 and TRBJ2-2): GAGVSQTPSNKVTEKGKYVELRCDPISGHTALYWYRQSLGQGPEFLIYFQGTGAADDSGLPNDRFFAVRPEGSVSTLKIQRTERGDSAVYLCASRATGPGELFFGEGSRLTVL.

The sample holds many counts of this clonotype. The rearrangement links TRBV5-4 to TRBJ2-5; a weak D match, TRBD1 (5 bases). Germline V gene lookup returns CDR1 SGHNT and CDR2 YYREEE (reference sequence). Deletions cut 6 bases from V and 1 base from J, with 10 bases between. This CDR3 has 13 amino acids. The CDR3 sequence: CASNSDSQETQYF. CDR3 DNA: TGTGCCAGCAACTCAGACAGCCAAGAGACCCAGTACTTC.

The rearrangement links TRBV29-1 to TRBJ2-5; D gene unclear. This CDR3 is built from 13 residues. Looked up from germline, CDR1 is SQVTM and CDR2 is ANQGSEA. The V gene lost 7 bases and the J gene lost 11 bases, with 23 bases spanning the gap. CDR3 sequence reads: CSALGVNDDTQYF. CDR3 nucleotide sequence: TGCAGCGCCCTTGGGGTCAACGACGACACACAGTACTTC.